The 5 T cell receptor beta chains listed next were all sequenced from one sample in a study of CD8 T cells in ankylosing spondylitis. Each CDR3 protein gets one entry after TCRdb re-called the 5' RACE reads with MiXCR. The sample has about 260,000 distinct CDR3 sequences, roughly a quarter seen once; the top ten hold over 0.55%. Sequenced sample: blood, either unsorted or a sorted T cell fraction (not recorded which). The receptor set was obtained from a male donor with ankylosing spondylitis or in good health (not recorded which).

This clonotype was seen ten or more times. The chain links TRBV2 to TRBJ1-1; a possible D gene is TRBD1 (5 bases). Trimming stripped 7 bases from V and 0 bases from J, with 12 bases between. The CDR3 runs 14 residues. CDR1 SNHLY and CDR2 FYNNEI come from the germline V gene. The CDR3 DNA sequence: TGTGCCAGCACCTTGACAGAGCTGAACACTGAAGCTTTCTTT. Translated: CASTLTELNTEAFF.

The chain links TRBV27 to TRBJ2-3, with TRBD2 matching 10 bases. V lost 5 bases, J lost 3 bases, and 8 bases stayed unmatched. The CDR3 sequence is 16 residues long. Germline lookup yields CDR1 MNHEY and CDR2 SMNVEV (reference sequence). CDR3 residues: CASSPVQRGGTDTQYF. Written as DNA, the CDR3 is TGTGCCAGCAGTCCCGTCCAGCGGGGGGGGACAGATACGCAGTATTTT.

The chain uses TRBV6-5 and TRBJ2-7, with D tentatively TRBD1 (5 bases). Germline-derived CDR1 and CDR2 are MNHEY and SVGAGI. The CDR3 has 15 amino acids. V was shortened by 0 bases and J by 4 bases, with 13 bases between the two germline ends. CDR3 bases: TGTGCCAGCAGTTACTCTGTGGGGCTAGAATACGAGCAGTACTTC. It is translated as CASSYSVGLEYEQYF.

As regards this clonotype: A much bigger clone sits one base away, suggesting this may be a read error. V is TRBV10-3 and J is TRBJ2-7, with 7 nucleotides matching TRBD1. J lost 3 bases, V lost 8 bases, and 7 bases had no gene match. Germline V gene lookup returns CDR1 ENHRY and CDR2 SYGVKD. The CDR3 length is 13 residues. CDR3 amino acids: CAIGPTGYYEQYF. Here the CDR3 DNA reads TGTGCCATCGGACCGACAGGGTACTACGAGCAGTACTTC.

This clonotype occurred a few times. The junction and the germline gene differ at one end; a read error may be behind it. The chain is built from TRBV6-1 and TRBJ2-7, with TRBD1 matching 8 bases. The germline CDR1 and CDR2 sequences are MNHNS and SASEGT. The CDR3 has 16 amino acids. In DNA form, the CDR3 reads TGTGCCAGCAGGGACAGACAGGGGTCGCCCTCCCACGAGCAGTACTTC. Protein sequence: CASRDRQGSPSHEQYF.